The sample holds many counts of the clone carrying this T cell receptor (beta chain). TCRdb re-analysed the 5' RACE reads in MiXCR, keeping a single row per CDR3 protein. This repertoire shows around 340,000 distinct CDR3 sequences, roughly an eighth found once; its top ten account for 20% to 25%. The data were taken from a study of T-cell memory formation after mild COVID-19. The CDR3 totals 11 residues. Trimming left V 0 bases short and J 8 bases short, with 6 bases between. From germline, CDR1 is SGHDT and CDR2 YYEEEE. The clonotype comes from a man aged 18 to 29 who had mild COVID-19 (a few samples of this study predate the infection). Cell type and time point are not known. The sequencing input was PBMCs or a T cell subset sorted from them (not recorded which). The V gene is TRBV5-6, the J gene TRBJ2-7; D perhaps matches TRBD1 (5 bases). The CDR3 protein is CASSLDRKQYF. CDR3 nucleotides: TGTGCCAGCAGCTTGGACAGGAAGCAGTACTTC.